One sample yielded the 30 T cell receptor beta chains listed below, sequenced in a study of cytomegalovirus exposure and HLA in healthy donors. The table came from immunoSEQ multiplex PCR; TCRdb's copy has only in-frame clones and leaves some out. The table includes approximately 300,000 clones, roughly nine tenths detected once. Sequenced: PBMCs. Receptors originate from a woman aged 25 to 39 in good health and CMV-seropositive.

J is TRBJ2-2 and V is TRBV11-1; D might be TRBD1 (5 bases). V was pared by 5 bases and J by 0 bases, with 10 bases between. The germline gives CDR1 SGHAT, CDR2 FQDESV (reference sequence). The CDR3 loop spans 15 amino acids. CDR3 sequence reads: CASSPSTANTGELFF. As DNA, the CDR3 is TGTGCCAGCAGCCCGTCGACAGCGAACACCGGGGAGCTGTTTTTT.

This chain joins TRBV19 and TRBJ1-5, with D perhaps matching TRBD1 (5 bases). V shed 7 bases and J shed 6 bases, with 13 bases lying between them. Germline V lookup: CDR1 LNHDA, CDR2 SQIVND (reference sequence). This CDR3 has 13 amino acids. The CDR3 sequence: CASTSDTFQPQHF. CDR3 sequence (DNA): TGTGCCAGTACCTCGGACACGTTTCAGCCCCAGCATTTT.

The chain joins TRBV9 to TRBJ2-3, with D perhaps matching TRBD1 (5 bases). The V end was cut by 1 base, the J end by 2 bases, with 8 bases between. Per the germline V gene, CDR1 is SGDLS and CDR2 is YYNGEE. The CDR3 length is 14 residues. Here the CDR3 reads CASSVRQTTDTQYF. In nucleotides, the CDR3 is TGTGCCAGCAGCGTACGACAGACCACAGATACGCAGTATTTT.

This rearrangement joins TRBV6-6 to TRBJ2-1; TRBD2 agrees at 9 bases. Per germline, CDR1 MNHNY and CDR2 SVGAGI (reference sequence). The CDR3 length is 15 residues. With V trimmed by 6 bases and J by 4 bases, 7 bases remained unmatched. Here the CDR3 reads CASSSIAGVYNEQFF. Here the CDR3 DNA reads TGTGCCAGCAGCTCTATAGCGGGGGTTTACAATGAGCAGTTCTTC.

This rearrangement joins TRBV9 to TRBJ1-3; TRBD1 matches at 11 bases. The CDR3 is 17 amino acids. The germline CDR1 and CDR2 sequences are SGDLS and YYNGEE. The V gene end was trimmed by 0 bases and the J gene end by 2 bases; junction bases not matched to a gene: 4. CDR3 coding DNA: TGTGCCAGCAGCGTAGACGGGACAGGGGGGACTGGAAACACCATATATTTT. Translating gives CASSVDGTGGTGNTIYF.

Worth noting for this clone: Other DNA variants within this sample encode the same CDR3. The genes are TRBV27 and TRBJ2-1; 11 bases agree with TRBD2. The CDR3 runs 14 residues. Germline CDR1 MNHEY, CDR2 SMNVEV (reference sequence). V dropped 6 bases and J dropped 3; count of bases not matched to a gene: 1. CDR3 DNA sequence: TGTGCCAGCAGACTAGCGGGAGTCTACAATGAGCAGTTCTTC. Its translation is CASRLAGVYNEQFF.

The chain has TRBV18 and TRBJ2-5; D gene uncertain. The CDR3 totals 16 residues. Trimming cost V 3 bases and J 3 bases, with 17 bases left between them. The V gene's germline CDR1 is KGHSH and CDR2 LQKENI. CDR3 nucleotides: TGTGCCAGCTCACCCCCGGGCGCCGAGGCCGAAGAGACCCAGTACTTC. The encoded protein is CASSPPGAEAEETQYF.

The CDR3 is CASSSRDRELTDTQYF. Here the CDR3 DNA reads TGTGCCAGCAGTTCCCGGGACAGGGAACTCACAGATACGCAGTATTTT. This rearrangement joins TRBV27 to TRBJ2-3; 9 bases fit TRBD1. Germline CDR1 is MNHEY and CDR2 is SMNVEV (reference sequence). The CDR3 extends over 16 amino acids. V dropped 4 bases and J dropped 2; count of bases not matched to a gene: 7.

The chain joins TRBV14 to TRBJ1-5; D is unresolved. CDR3 size: 13 residues. Germline V gene lookup returns CDR1 SGHDN and CDR2 FVKESK. Trimming pared 3 bases from V and 5 bases from J, leaving 8 bases between. In DNA, the CDR3 is TGTGCCAGCAGCCATGGGGAGGATCAGCCCCAGCATTTT. Amino acid sequence: CASSHGEDQPQHF.

The sample holds one count of this clone. The rearrangement uses TRBV5-1 and TRBJ1-6; 8 nucleotides line up with TRBD1. The V gene end was trimmed by 1 base and the J gene end by 9 bases; junction bases not matched to a gene: 3. The CDR3 totals 14 residues. Germline V gives CDR1 SGHRS, CDR2 YFSETQ. The CDR3 protein is CASSLTGQGSPLHF. CDR3 nucleotides: TGCGCCAGCAGCTTGACCGGACAGGGTTCACCCCTCCACTTT.

The V gene is TRBV28, the J gene TRBJ1-6; D may be TRBD1 (5 bases). The germline V gene encodes CDR1 MDHEN and CDR2 SYDVKM. This CDR3 region has 12 residues. Trimming shortened V by 1 base and J by 12 bases, and 7 bases separated the two germline ends. This CDR3 is CASSLLGEPLHF. CDR3 nucleotide sequence: TGTGCCAGCAGTTTATTAGGGGAACCCCTCCACTTT.

The rearrangement joins TRBV5-1 to TRBJ2-5; the match to TRBD2 covers 13 bases. There are 18 residues in the CDR3. V shed 3 bases, J shed 3 bases, and the junction held 11 bases outside the gene matches. Germline V gives CDR1 SGHRS, CDR2 YFSETQ. CDR3 coding DNA: TGCGCCAGCAGCTCAAGCGGTGGACTAGCGGGAGTAAAAGAGACCCAGTACTTC. Encoded protein: CASSSSGGLAGVKETQYF.

The V call is TRBV4-1, the J call TRBJ1-4; 11 bases agree with TRBD1. Germline V gene lookup returns CDR1 MGHRA and CDR2 YSYEKL. V shed 4 bases and J 4 bases; nucleotides not matched to a gene: 8. This CDR3 is built from 17 residues. CDR3 bases: TGCGCCAGCAGCCTCGGGACAGGGGGACGGAGTAATGAAAAACTGTTTTTT. Amino acids: CASSLGTGGRSNEKLFF.

Only one count was recorded for this clone. This chain uses TRBV9 with TRBJ2-1, with D uncertain. The CDR3 has 14 residues. V gave up 0 bases and J gave up 4 bases, with 8 bases separating them. The germline V gene encodes CDR1 SGDLS and CDR2 YYNGEE. This CDR3 is CASSVDSHYNEQFF. The CDR3 region has the DNA TGTGCCAGCAGCGTAGACTCCCATTACAATGAGCAGTTCTTC.

The chain recombines TRBV19 with TRBJ1-2, with D tentatively TRBD1 (5 bases). Trimming stripped 4 bases from V and 1 base from J, with 13 bases between. The CDR3 sequence is 15 residues long. Germline CDR1 reads LNHDA; CDR2 reads SQIVND (reference sequence). Here the CDR3 reads CASSTTGRSNYGYTF. CDR3 nucleotide sequence: TGTGCCAGTAGTACTACGGGACGCAGTAACTATGGCTACACCTTC.

The chain uses TRBV30 and TRBJ2-1; 14 bases line up with TRBD2. The junction had 7 bases not matched to a gene; V was cut back by 0 bases and J by 9 bases. This CDR3 has 16 residues. Germline V lookup: CDR1 GTSNPN, CDR2 SVGIG (reference sequence). The CDR3 here is CAWSVLGTSGGGEQFF. The CDR3 DNA is TGTGCCTGGAGTGTACTCGGGACTAGCGGGGGTGGTGAGCAGTTCTTC.

The CDR3: CASSDGLANEQYF. CDR3 DNA: TGTGCCAGCAGCGACGGACTAGCGAACGAGCAGTACTTC. The rearrangement joins TRBV7-3 to TRBJ2-7; 9 bases fit TRBD2. Germline lookup yields CDR1 SGHTA and CDR2 FQGTGA. There are 13 residues in the CDR3. V lost 5 bases to trimming and J lost 5 bases; unmatched junction nucleotides: 4. The variable domain in full, with the rest retrieved from reference TRBV7-3 and TRBJ2-7, is GAGVSQTPSNKVTEKGKYVELRCDPISGHTALYWYRQSLGQGPEFLIYFQGTGAADDSGLPNDRFFAVRPEGSVSTLKIQRTERGDSAVYLCASSDGLANEQYFGPGTRLTVT.

The chain joins TRBV6-5 to TRBJ2-7; 7 nucleotides align to TRBD1. CDR1 and CDR2 from the germline V gene are MNHEY and SVGAGI. The CDR3 length is 15 residues. Losses at the gene ends were 5 bases for V and 2 bases for J; bases not matched to a gene: 9. The CDR3 spells CASSRQGVTTYEQYF. Written as DNA, the CDR3 is TGTGCCAGCAGTCGACAGGGAGTTACAACCTACGAGCAGTACTTC.

This clone has only one observation. The chain combines TRBV30 with TRBJ2-7, with TRBD2 identical over 7 bases. The germline V gene has CDR1 GTSNPN and CDR2 SVGIG (reference sequence). This CDR3 is built from 11 residues. V lost 6 bases, J lost 3 bases, and 2 bases stayed unmatched. The CDR3 spells CACSGGYEQYF. In DNA, the CDR3 is TGTGCCTGCTCGGGGGGCTACGAGCAGTACTTC.

J is TRBJ2-7 and V is TRBV7-9; D gene uncertain. The CDR3 totals 16 residues. Deletions cut 4 bases from V and 2 bases from J, with 18 bases between. Germline V gives CDR1 SEHNR, CDR2 FQNEAQ (reference sequence). In DNA form, the CDR3 reads TGTGCCAGCAGCTCACCATCTAGTGAAGCCCCCTACGAGCAGTACTTC. The encoded protein is CASSSPSSEAPYEQYF.

The V and J genes are TRBV28 and TRBJ1-2, with 10 bases matching TRBD1. CDR1 and CDR2 from the germline V gene are MDHEN and SYDVKM. V shed 8 bases, J shed 8 bases, and the junction held 8 bases outside the gene matches. The CDR3 is made up of 13 amino acids. The CDR3 DNA reads as TGTGCCAGCGTCTTGGGACAGGGGCGGGGCTACACCTTC. It is translated as CASVLGQGRGYTF.

J is TRBJ2-1 and V is TRBV7-6; D is unresolved. The CDR3 contains 12 residues. Trimming cost V 2 bases and J 9 bases, with 8 bases left between them. Germline V gene data show CDR1 as SGHVS and CDR2 as FNYEAQ. The CDR3 DNA reads as TGTGCCAGCAGCTTAAAGGAGAGTGAGCAGTTCTTC. It encodes CASSLKESEQFF.

This chain connects TRBV9 to TRBJ2-3; TRBD1 might be the D (6 bases). V lost 3 bases, J lost 0 bases, and 17 bases lay in between. CDR1 is SGDLS and CDR2 is YYNGEE in the germline V gene. The CDR3 runs 17 residues. This CDR3 is CASSASWGRGSTDTQYF. CDR3 nucleotides: TGTGCCAGCAGCGCCAGTTGGGGCAGGGGTAGCACAGATACGCAGTATTTT.

The V gene is TRBV7-2, the J gene TRBJ2-1; 8 positions match TRBD2. V gave up 4 bases and J gave up 4 bases; unmatched junction bases: 12. This CDR3 is 17 amino acids long. The germline V gene encodes CDR1 SGHTA and CDR2 FQGNSA. The CDR3 protein is CASSYLGGGPVYNEQFF. The DNA for the CDR3 is TGTGCCAGCAGCTATTTGGGCGGGGGGCCGGTATACAATGAGCAGTTCTTC. The whole variable domain, remainder taken from reference TRBV7-2 and TRBJ2-1, is GAGVSQSPSNKVTEKGKDVELRCDPISGHTALYWYRQSLGQGLEFLIYFQGNSAPDKSGLPSDRFSAERTGGSVSTLTIQRTQQEDSAVYLCASSYLGGGPVYNEQFFGPGTRLTVL.

V is TRBV7-9 and J is TRBJ1-2; 8 bases are a match to TRBD1. V was pared by 3 bases and J by 4 bases, with 4 bases of the junction left unmatched. The CDR3 loop spans 14 amino acids. Germline values: CDR1 SEHNR, CDR2 FQNEAQ (reference sequence). The CDR3 DNA reads as TGTGCCAGCAGCTTTTCGGACAGGGCCTATGGCTACACCTTC. Its translation: CASSFSDRAYGYTF.

The chain joins TRBV7-9 to TRBJ1-2, with D possibly TRBD1 on 5 matching bases. Germline lookup yields CDR1 SEHNR and CDR2 FQNEAQ (reference sequence). The CDR3 extends over 12 amino acids. The V end was cut by 5 bases, the J end by 2 bases, with 6 bases between. CDR3 nucleotides: TGTGCCAGCAGCAGACAGAACTATGGCTACACCTTC. It encodes CASSRQNYGYTF.

The rearrangement joins TRBV29-1 to TRBJ2-7; the match to TRBD2 covers 7 bases. Germline trimming cut 6 bases from V and 5 bases from J; bases unmatched to any gene: 13. From germline, CDR1 is SQVTM and CDR2 ANQGSEA. The CDR3 extends over 14 amino acids. CDR3 amino acids: CSVQGWEGLDEQYF. The CDR3 coding sequence is TGCAGCGTGCAAGGGTGGGAGGGCCTGGACGAGCAGTACTTC.

The DNA of the CDR3 is TGCGCCAGCAGCCAAGTAGCGGAGCGCCAATATCCCTACAATGAGCAGTTCTTC. Translating it yields CASSQVAERQYPYNEQFF. The V gene is TRBV4-1, the J gene TRBJ2-1, with D possibly TRBD2 on 6 matching bases. Trimming removed 1 base at V and 2 bases at J, with 18 bases between. Germline V gene data show CDR1 as MGHRA and CDR2 as YSYEKL. The CDR3 extends over 18 amino acids.

This clone showed up just once. The V gene is TRBV27, the J gene TRBJ2-7; D may be TRBD1 (7 bases). Trimming left V 5 bases short and J 2 bases short, with 19 bases between. Germline CDR1 MNHEY, CDR2 SMNVEV (reference sequence). The CDR3 sequence is 16 residues long. CDR3 bases: TGTGCCAGCAGTCCAATACGACAGGGCGGGGCCTACGAGCAGTACTTC. Translating gives CASSPIRQGGAYEQYF.

This chain uses TRBV4-2 with TRBJ1-6; D unclear. Looked up from germline, CDR1 is LGHNA and CDR2 is YNFKEQ. The CDR3 consists of 14 residues. The germline V and J ends were trimmed by 0 bases and 5 bases, with 5 bases remaining between them. CDR3 loop: CASSQDQDNSPLHF. CDR3 nucleotides: TGTGCCAGCAGCCAAGACCAGGATAATTCACCCCTCCACTTT.